This T cell receptor beta chain was sequenced in a study of shared clonotypes between healthy human individuals. As for the study in general: Three CD4 naive, three CD4 memory, two CD8 naive and one CD8 memory plate were used per donor.

Some clones are missing from TCRdb's copy, which holds only in-frame ones; the method was immunoSEQ multiplex PCR. The sample shows around 1.4 million clones, approximately 98.5% of them seen only once. As regards this clone: Its antigen is currently unknown.

General study results and limits: Several donors showed sharing of approximately 5% of naive CD4 clonotypes.

This CDR3 spans 15 amino acids. With V trimmed by 5 bases and J by 4 bases, 11 bases remained unmatched. The germline V gene encodes CDR1 MNHEY and CDR2 SMNVEV (reference sequence). Partitioning of CD4+ cells yielded a CD45RA+ naive subset and a CD45RA-negative memory subset. This TCR derives from a man aged 25 to 40 in good health. Sequencing used naive CD4+ T cells sorted from blood. Subset described: CD45RA+ positively selected. The chain couples TRBV27 to TRBJ2-7; 7 nucleotides align to TRBD1. CDR3 protein: CASSHQGQTTYEQYF. In DNA, the CDR3 is TGTGCCAGCAGTCATCAGGGACAGACAACTTACGAGCAGTACTTC.